This note documents a single TCR beta chain sequence. As yet, its antigen is unknown. The CDR3 contains 17 residues. V dropped 4 bases and J dropped 0; count of bases not matched to a gene: 8. In germline, CDR1 is MGHRA, CDR2 YSYEKL. The protocol was immunoSEQ multiplex PCR, while the TCRdb copy is restricted to in-frame clones and leaves out a portion. The sample lists about 24,000 clones, approximately 92% occurring once. The data belong to a study of T cells in localized non-small cell lung cancer. Study-wide results and caveats: The greatest T cell clonality was found in uninvolved adjacent lung (higher than in tumor). Without multi-region sequencing, intratumor heterogeneity could not be excluded.

The chain recombines TRBV4-1 with TRBJ2-1, with 8 positions matching TRBD2. The receptor was isolated from a man aged 40 to 70 with stage III squamous cell lung carcinoma. Here the sequenced sample was peripheral blood, taken before any cancer treatment. CDR3 protein: CASSRQGLVPSYNEQFF. CDR3 nucleotide sequence: TGCGCCAGCAGCCGGCAGGGACTAGTCCCCTCCTACAATGAGCAGTTCTTC.